Below, 11 T cell receptor beta chains from the same sample are listed, as sequenced in a study of response to subunit inactivated influenza vaccine. Each CDR3 protein is one row after TCRdb ran MiXCR on the RT-PCR reads. The sample records hundreds of thousands of distinct CDR3 sequences, around 15% being singletons. Sequencing was performed on PBMCs from blood, taken around two weeks before vaccination. The receptors here all came from a man in his fifties or sixties who received an inactivated influenza vaccine.

The chain recombines TRBV6-1 with TRBJ2-4; D is uncertain. Germline CDR1 MNHNS, CDR2 SASEGT. This CDR3 region has 13 residues. The V end was cut by 1 base, the J end by 7 bases, with 8 bases between. The CDR3 DNA reads TGTGCCAGCAGTGAAGGCCTAGGGAACATTCAGTACTTC. It is translated as CASSEGLGNIQYF.

The genes are TRBV6-5 and TRBJ2-3; unclear D gene. CDR3 size: 11 residues. The V and J ends lost 1 base and 5 bases respectively, with 1 base between them. Germline CDR1 is MNHEY and CDR2 is SVGAGI. DNA of the CDR3: TGTGCCAGCAGTTACTTAGATACGCAGTATTTT. Its translation is CASSYLDTQYF.

This clonotype was detected only a few times. The chain combines TRBV11-2 with TRBJ2-1, with 8 bases matching TRBD1. CDR1 and CDR2 (germline): SGHAT, FQNNGV. Trimming at V came to 4 bases and at J to 4 bases, leaving 6 bases not matched to a gene. The CDR3 is 15 residues long. The CDR3 sequence is CASSSTRGRYNEQFF. CDR3 in DNA: TGTGCCAGCAGCTCTACCAGGGGGCGATACAATGAGCAGTTCTTC.

This clonotype was counted between two and nine times. V is TRBV6-4 and J is TRBJ2-3, with 8 bases aligning to TRBD2. This CDR3 spans 18 amino acids. V lost 2 bases, J lost 2 bases, and 12 bases stayed unmatched. Germline V lookup: CDR1 MRHNA, CDR2 SNTAGT. The CDR3 bases are TGTGCCAGCAGTGACGGATCCGGGGGGGAGTGGGTCACAGATACGCAGTATTTT. Encoded protein: CASSDGSGGEWVTDTQYF.

This clonotype was detected ten times or more. The J gene is TRBJ2-1, the V gene TRBV2; 8 positions match TRBD2. The V segment lost 8 bases and the J segment 8 bases; nucleotides outside the gene matches: 14. This CDR3 has 15 amino acids. In germline, CDR1 is SNHLY, CDR2 FYNNEI. CDR3 sequence reads: CASSPSGFAIHEQFF. For the CDR3, the DNA is TGTGCCAGCTCTCCTAGCGGGTTCGCTATCCATGAGCAGTTCTTC.

This clonotype has at least ten counts. This sequence joins TRBV6-6 and TRBJ1-3, with TRBD1 matching 8 bases. Germline V gives CDR1 MNHNY, CDR2 SVGAGI (reference sequence). The trim removed 6 bases at V and 4 bases at J, leaving 2 bases unmatched. This CDR3 comprises 13 residues. CDR3 region: CASRRTGGNTIYF. CDR3 bases: TGTGCCAGCAGACGGACAGGGGGAAACACCATATATTTT.

This clonotype appeared a few times. The V gene is TRBV6-5, the J gene TRBJ2-7; D gene uncertain. CDR1 is MNHEY, CDR2 SVGAGI, per germline. This CDR3 spans 13 amino acids. V was shortened by 2 bases and J by 3 bases, with 8 bases between the two germline ends. CDR3 DNA: TGTGCCAGCAGTTACGATGGCAGCTACGAGCAGTACTTC. It codes for CASSYDGSYEQYF.

This clonotype was detected only a few times. This chain connects TRBV20-1 to TRBJ1-5; TRBD1 aligns across 9 bases. The germline gives CDR1 DFQATT, CDR2 SNEGSKA (reference sequence). J lost 7 bases, V lost 5 bases, and 9 bases had no gene match. The length of the CDR3 is 14 residues. This CDR3 is CSASTGTGNQPQHF. The CDR3 DNA reads as TGCAGTGCTTCCACCGGGACAGGGAACCAGCCCCAGCATTTT.

Comment on this clonotype: The junction shows a germline mismatch at one end, possibly a read error. V is TRBV27 and J is TRBJ2-5; D is possibly TRBD1 (6 bases). CDR1 is MNHEY and CDR2 is SMNVEV in the germline V gene (reference sequence). The CDR3 has 15 residues. As DNA, the CDR3 is TGTGCCAGCAGTTTACTGGGACGGGGACAAGGGACCCAGTACTTC. This gives the protein CASSLLGRGQGTQYF.

V gene TRBV5-4 combines with J gene TRBJ2-1; TRBD2 aligns across 13 bases. The germline V gene has CDR1 SGHNT and CDR2 YYREEE (reference sequence). V was clipped by 3 bases and J by 7 bases; unmatched bases: 7. This CDR3 comprises 16 residues. CDR3 nucleotide sequence: TGTGCCAGCAGCTCGCGGACTAGCGGGAGAGGGAATGAGCAGTTCTTC. As protein: CASSSRTSGRGNEQFF.

This clonotype was seen more than once but under ten times. The chain's CDR3 is CATSGQGTYGYTF. The CDR3, as DNA: TGTGCCACTTCGGGACAGGGGACCTATGGCTACACCTTC. V gene TRBV10-3 combines with J gene TRBJ1-2; 10 nucleotides match TRBD1. V lost 10 bases, J lost 4 bases, and 6 bases stayed unmatched. Per germline, CDR1 ENHRY and CDR2 SYGVKD. The CDR3 totals 13 residues.